These 26 T cell receptor beta chains originate from one sample sequenced in a study of cytomegalovirus exposure and HLA in healthy donors. With 60 Vbeta and 13 Jbeta primers, the PCR was carried out. Assay: immunoSEQ multiplex PCR; the TCRdb copy retains only in-frame clones and omits some. The sample has around 180,000 clones, about four fifths seen once; the top ten hold about 1.8%. The source material was PBMCs. All receptors derive from a man aged 18-30 years in good health and CMV-seronegative.

This chain links TRBV27 with TRBJ2-3; no clear D. The CDR3 has 13 residues. V lost 4 bases and J 5 bases, leaving 10 bases between the germline ends. The germline V gene encodes CDR1 MNHEY and CDR2 SMNVEV (reference sequence). The CDR3, as DNA: TGTGCCAGCAGTTACCGCAGTATAGATACGCAGTATTTT. As protein: CASSYRSIDTQYF.

The chain links TRBV11-2 to TRBJ2-5, with TRBD1 matching over 10 bases. Per the germline V gene, CDR1 is SGHAT and CDR2 is FQNNGV. This CDR3 spans 14 amino acids. The V segment lost 5 bases and the J segment 5 bases; nucleotides outside the gene matches: 5. The CDR3 DNA is TGTGCCAGCAGCGGGACAGGGGTCGGGGAGACCCAGTACTTC. Protein: CASSGTGVGETQYF.

This chain joins TRBV28 and TRBJ1-5; tentative D call: TRBD1 (5 bases). The CDR3 extends over 15 amino acids. The V end was cut by 4 bases, the J end by 3 bases, with 13 bases between. Germline V gene data show CDR1 as MDHEN and CDR2 as SYDVKM. CDR3 in amino acids: CASSSVHRFNQPQHF. The CDR3 nucleotides read TGTGCCAGCAGTTCCGTTCACAGGTTCAATCAGCCCCAGCATTTT.

This chain uses TRBV11-2 with TRBJ1-6, with D unclear. V lost 3 bases to trimming and J lost 8 bases, with 11 bases between them. This CDR3 comprises 14 residues. The germline gives CDR1 SGHAT, CDR2 FQNNGV. The CDR3 reads CASSLRARDSPLHF. CDR3 coding DNA: TGTGCCAGCAGCTTGAGGGCAAGGGATTCACCCCTCCACTTT.

About this clone itself: The same CDR3 is also encoded by other DNA sequences in this sample. This CDR3 is CASSVGQRNTEAFF. CDR3 sequence (DNA): TGTGCCAGCAGCGTTGGACAGCGGAACACTGAAGCTTTCTTT. V is TRBV9 and J is TRBJ1-1; perhaps TRBD1 as D (6 bases). The CDR3 length is 14 residues. Trimming pared 2 bases from V and 1 base from J, leaving 9 bases between. Germline assignment: CDR1 SGDLS and CDR2 YYNGEE.

In this sample, this clone turned up once. The CDR3: CSVINGGGSLEQYF. In nucleotides, the CDR3 is TGCAGCGTTATCAATGGGGGAGGATCCCTCGAGCAGTACTTC. The rearrangement joins TRBV29-1 to TRBJ2-5; possible D gene TRBD2, 6 bases. TRBJ2-7 explains the end of the DNA better; the J call may be wrong. CDR3 size: 14 residues. Germline V lookup: CDR1 SQVTM, CDR2 ANQGSEA.

This clone has a handful of counts. The CDR3 reads CASGHNRGPSYNEQFF. CDR3 coding DNA: TGTGCTAGTGGTCACAACAGGGGGCCTTCCTACAATGAGCAGTTCTTC. V is TRBV12-5 and J is TRBJ2-1, with 9 bases that match TRBD1. V lost 5 bases to trimming and J lost 1 base; unmatched junction nucleotides: 6. The CDR3 totals 16 residues. Germline V lookup: CDR1 LGHNT, CDR2 FRNRAP.

A remark on this clone: Since a much larger clone is just one base distant, this may be a read error. The rearrangement links TRBV5-1 to TRBJ2-7, with D possibly matching TRBD1 (6 bases). The CDR3 length is 12 residues. V was trimmed by 4 bases and J by 3 bases, leaving 8 bases between them. Germline V gives CDR1 SGHRS, CDR2 YFSETQ. In DNA form, the CDR3 reads TGCGCCAGCAGCCGGGACAACTACGAGCAGTACTTC. Encoded protein: CASSRDNYEQYF.

The chain carries TRBV6-5 and TRBJ2-5; perhaps TRBD1 as D (6 bases). This CDR3 region has 14 residues. Deletions cut 7 bases from V and 1 base from J, with 13 bases between. Germline CDR1 reads MNHEY; CDR2 reads SVGAGI. Written as DNA, the CDR3 is TGTGCCAGCAACGACAGGAGAATCCAAGAGACCCAGTACTTC. Amino acid sequence: CASNDRRIQETQYF.

V gene TRBV29-1 combines with J gene TRBJ2-3; maybe TRBD2 (5 bases). This CDR3 spans 13 amino acids. V lost 0 bases and J 8 bases, leaving 12 bases between the germline ends. In germline, CDR1 is SQVTM, CDR2 ANQGSEA. CDR3 nucleotide sequence: TGCAGCGTTGAAGAGCCCCTACTAGGTACGCAGTATTTT. Protein sequence: CSVEEPLLGTQYF.

The sample holds one count of this clone. This rearrangement joins TRBV30 to TRBJ1-4; 9 bases align to TRBD1. CDR1 and CDR2 (germline): GTSNPN, SVGIG (reference sequence). J lost 7 bases, V lost 3 bases, and 6 bases had no gene match. The CDR3 extends over 14 amino acids. The CDR3 sequence: CAWRSDRGSEKLFF. DNA of the CDR3: TGTGCCTGGAGAAGTGACAGGGGGAGTGAAAAACTGTTTTTT.

The CDR3 DNA follows: TGCGCCAGCCTTAGCTCCACAGATACGCAGTATTTT. Translation gives CASLSSTDTQYF. The chain links TRBV5-1 to TRBJ2-3; D unclear. The germline gives CDR1 SGHRS, CDR2 YFSETQ. Trimming left V 7 bases short and J 2 bases short, with 8 bases between. The CDR3 extends over 12 amino acids.

The J gene is TRBJ2-3, the V gene TRBV9; the D gene is possibly TRBD2 (6 bases). Germline-derived CDR1 and CDR2 are SGDLS and YYNGEE. Trimming removed 2 bases at V and 8 bases at J, with 15 bases between. CDR3 size: 14 residues. CDR3 protein: CASSVGAGEATQYF. CDR3 nucleotide sequence: TGTGCCAGCAGCGTTGGGGCCGGGGAGGCTACGCAGTATTTT.

The count of this clone is one. Compared with germline, one end of the junction differs, possibly owing to a read error. V and J are TRBV7-7 and TRBJ2-3, with TRBD2 matching 8 bases. The CDR3 consists of 15 residues. CDR1 is SSHAT, CDR2 FNYEAQ, per germline (reference sequence). Here the CDR3 reads CASSLGGGRTDTQYF. CDR3 bases: TGTGCTAGCAGCTTAGGCGGGGGGCGCACAGATACGCAGTATTTT.

The chain uses TRBV7-6 and TRBJ2-3; 8 nucleotides agree with TRBD2. The CDR3 is 15 residues long. The junction had 5 bases not matched to a gene; V was cut back by 4 bases and J by 2 bases. The germline V gene has CDR1 SGHVS and CDR2 FNYEAQ. The chain's CDR3 is CASSSLAGYTDTQYF. The DNA for the CDR3 is TGTGCCAGCAGCTCGCTAGCGGGTTACACAGATACGCAGTATTTT.

The chain couples TRBV5-1 to TRBJ1-4; 7 bases agree with TRBD1. CDR3 size: 15 residues. V lost 4 bases and J lost 8; bases outside the gene matches: 11. Germline-derived CDR1 and CDR2 are SGHRS and YFSETQ. CDR3 DNA: TGCGCCAGCAGCGAAAAACCACAGGGGTCGGAAAAACTGTTTTTT. Its translation: CASSEKPQGSEKLFF.

The CDR3 here is CASSEKGTGTYNEQFF. The DNA for the CDR3 is TGTGCCAGCAGTGAAAAGGGGACAGGGACCTACAATGAGCAGTTCTTC. The V and J genes are TRBV2 and TRBJ2-1, with 9 bases matching TRBD1. CDR3 length: 16 residues. Germline trimming cut 2 bases from V and 2 bases from J; bases unmatched to any gene: 4. Germline V gives CDR1 SNHLY, CDR2 FYNNEI. Full variable domain (remainder filled in from reference TRBV2 and TRBJ2-1): EPEVTQTPSHQVTQMGQEVILRCVPISNHLYFYWYRQILGQKVEFLVSFYNNEISEKSEIFDDQFSVERPDGSNFTLKIRSTKLEDSAMYFCASSEKGTGTYNEQFFGPGTRLTVL.

This clone was observed once. J is TRBJ2-1 and V is TRBV7-3, with TRBD1 matching over 7 bases. The CDR3 runs 14 residues. V dropped 3 bases and J dropped 7; count of bases not matched to a gene: 6. Germline V gene sequence: CDR1 SGHTA, CDR2 FQGTGA. Written as DNA, the CDR3 is TGTGCCAGCAGCTTGACCAGGGGGATGAATGAGCAGTTCTTC. It translates to CASSLTRGMNEQFF. Drawing the rest from reference TRBV7-3 and TRBJ2-1, the complete variable domain is GAGVSQTPSNKVTEKGKYVELRCDPISGHTALYWYRQSLGQGPEFLIYFQGTGAADDSGLPNDRFFAVRPEGSVSTLKIQRTERGDSAVYLCASSLTRGMNEQFFGPGTRLTVL.

The J gene is TRBJ2-2, the V gene TRBV5-4, with 10 bases that match TRBD2. The germline V gene encodes CDR1 SGHNT and CDR2 YYREEE (reference sequence). J gave up 3 bases and V 4 bases, and 6 bases lay outside the gene matches. The CDR3 contains 16 residues. The CDR3 sequence: CASSATSGAYTGELFF. The CDR3 DNA reads as TGTGCCAGCAGCGCTACTAGCGGGGCGTACACCGGGGAGCTGTTTTTT.

V and J are TRBV18 and TRBJ2-7; 10 bases are a match to TRBD1. Trimming removed 5 bases from V and 4 bases from J; junction bases left unmatched: 5. CDR3 size: 14 residues. The germline gives CDR1 KGHSH, CDR2 LQKENI. Here the CDR3 reads CASSSRDRGYEQYF. The CDR3 DNA sequence: TGTGCCAGCTCATCCCGGGACAGGGGATACGAGCAGTACTTC. The full variable domain, completed using reference TRBV18 and TRBJ2-7, is NAGVMQNPRHLVRRRGQEARLRCSPMKGHSHVYWYRQLPEEGLKFMVYLQKENIIDESGMPKERFSAEFPKEGPSILRIQQVVRGDSAAYFCASSSRDRGYEQYFGPGTRLTVT.

The chain recombines TRBV7-2 with TRBJ2-1; D gene ambiguous. The V gene's germline CDR1 is SGHTA and CDR2 FQGNSA. This CDR3 is 16 amino acids long. V gave up 1 base and J gave up 6 bases, with 16 bases separating them. The CDR3 reads CASSLDNSPVSNEQFF. As DNA, the CDR3 is TGTGCCAGCAGCTTAGATAACTCCCCCGTCTCCAATGAGCAGTTCTTC. Variable domain in full (rest from reference TRBV7-2 and TRBJ2-1): GAGVSQSPSNKVTEKGKDVELRCDPISGHTALYWYRQSLGQGLEFLIYFQGNSAPDKSGLPSDRFSAERTGGSVSTLTIQRTQQEDSAVYLCASSLDNSPVSNEQFFGPGTRLTVL.

V and J are TRBV6-5 and TRBJ1-1; TRBD1 is a possible D gene (6 bases). CDR1 and CDR2 from the germline V gene are MNHEY and SVGAGI. Trimming stripped 8 bases from V and 4 bases from J, with 14 bases between. The CDR3 is 13 residues long. This chain's CDR3 is CASGRGLGTEAFF. Written as DNA, the CDR3 is TGTGCCAGCGGTAGGGGGTTAGGCACTGAAGCTTTCTTT.

A few counts support this clone. The chain has TRBV6-4 and TRBJ2-1; TRBD1 agrees at 8 bases. CDR3 length: 13 amino acids. Germline trimming cut 4 bases from V and 11 bases from J; bases unmatched to any gene: 7. Per the germline V gene, CDR1 is MRHNA and CDR2 is SNTAGT. CDR3 in amino acids: CASSATDRGQQFF. As DNA, the CDR3 is TGTGCCAGCAGTGCCACTGACAGGGGTCAGCAGTTCTTC.

The CDR3 nucleotides are TGTGCCAGCAGCGCAGGACAGTCGAGCTCTGGAAACACCATATATTTT. Translating it yields CASSAGQSSSGNTIYF. The chain carries TRBV9 and TRBJ1-3; possibly TRBD1 for D (6 bases). Trimming left V 3 bases short and J 0 bases short, with 13 bases between. Germline lookup yields CDR1 SGDLS and CDR2 YYNGEE. The length of the CDR3 is 16 residues.

This chain connects TRBV4-2 to TRBJ2-2; TRBD2 matches 13 bases. Trimming at V came to 1 base and at J to 5 bases, leaving 4 bases not matched to a gene. CDR1 is LGHNA, CDR2 YNFKEQ, per germline. The CDR3 spans 17 residues. This CDR3 is CASSQGGLAGLTGELFF. For the CDR3, the DNA is TGTGCCAGCAGCCAAGGGGGACTAGCGGGATTGACCGGGGAGCTGTTTTTT.

The chain uses TRBV10-3 and TRBJ2-7; D is possibly TRBD1 (6 bases). The germline gives CDR1 ENHRY, CDR2 SYGVKD. This CDR3 contains 16 residues. V dropped 0 bases and J dropped 0 bases, with 12 bases sitting between them. The CDR3 DNA sequence: TGTGCCATCAGTGAGTCAACAGGGAGAAACTCCTACGAGCAGTACTTC. Its protein product is CAISESTGRNSYEQYF.